Listed below are T cell receptor beta chains from one sample, sequenced in a study. TCRdb re-derived calls from the 5' RACE reads in MiXCR, one entry per CDR3 protein. The sample carries about 64,000 distinct CDR3 sequences, around a fifth recorded once. The sample consisted of memory CD4+ T cells sorted from a lymph node. The origin of the receptors is a female donor with breast cancer. The conserved cysteine and the conserved F or W are not part of the CDR3 here. The D gene is left open where the match is weak.

j_call | d_call | v_call | cdr3_aa
TRBJ2-3 | TRBD1 | TRBV5-1 | ASSPRQGRTDTQY
TRBJ1-6 | NA | TRBV12-3/TRBV12-4 | ASSLNYGQTFSSYNSPLH
TRBJ2-2 | NA | TRBV7-2 | ASRPNYAGELF
TRBJ2-7 | TRBD2 | TRBV20-1 | SLGGAYEQY
TRBJ2-2 | NA | TRBV12-3/TRBV12-4 | ASSLLSGELF
TRBJ1-4 | NA | TRBV2 | ASREFQGINEKLF
TRBJ1-3 | NA | TRBV9 | ASSARTEQAGNTIY
TRBJ1-2 | NA | TRBV4-1 | ASSQVLAGSNYGYT
TRBJ2-1 | TRBD2 | TRBV4-1 | ASSQQGLAGVTDTQF
TRBJ2-1 | TRBD1 | TRBV7-9 | ASSSWTGYNEQF
TRBJ2-3 | TRBD1 | TRBV4-3 | ASSKDLTGEGDTQY
TRBJ2-2 | NA | TRBV5-1 | ASSPGSLNTGELF
TRBJ1-2 | NA | TRBV7-6 | ASSPQFRSYGYT
TRBJ1-1 | NA | TRBV6-5 | ASSYVPTAEAF
TRBJ2-5 | TRBD1 | TRBV28 | ASKGRHRGLATQY